This T cell receptor beta chain was sequenced for a study of tumor-infiltrating lymphocytes in localized non-small cell lung cancer. The protocol was immunoSEQ multiplex PCR, while the TCRdb copy is restricted to in-frame clones and leaves out a portion. The table lists approximately 12,000 clones, 66% of them singletons, with 7% to 8% in the top ten. This sequence originates from a human donor with non-small cell lung cancer. The specimen was lung tumor tissue.

The CDR3 loop is CASSLVGNQPQHF. CDR3 sequence (DNA): TGTGCCAGCAGCTTAGTAGGGAATCAGCCCCAGCATTTT. The V and J genes are TRBV7-2 and TRBJ1-5; D ambiguous. Germline loops: CDR1 SGHTA, CDR2 FQGNSA. V lost 1 base and J lost 4, with 5 bases in between. The CDR3 extends over 13 amino acids.